The clone carrying this T cell receptor (beta chain) is a singleton in its sample. Use of 60 Vbeta and 13 Jbeta primers characterized the PCR. The data were produced by immunoSEQ multiplex PCR, yet TCRdb's version contains in-frame clones alone and is incomplete. This table holds some 140,000 clones, approximately 78% found once. The sample originates from a study of cytomegalovirus exposure and HLA in healthy donors. Germline V gives CDR1 GTSNPN, CDR2 SVGIG (reference sequence). Trimming left V 2 bases short and J 5 bases short, with 7 bases between. The CDR3 has 11 amino acids. V and J are TRBV30 and TRBJ2-7; D not certain. The source is a woman between 50 and 59 years old in good health and CMV-seropositive. The specimen sequenced was PBMCs. CDR3 region: CAWSYRDEQYF. Written as DNA, the CDR3 is TGTGCCTGGAGTTACCGGGACGAGCAGTACTTC.